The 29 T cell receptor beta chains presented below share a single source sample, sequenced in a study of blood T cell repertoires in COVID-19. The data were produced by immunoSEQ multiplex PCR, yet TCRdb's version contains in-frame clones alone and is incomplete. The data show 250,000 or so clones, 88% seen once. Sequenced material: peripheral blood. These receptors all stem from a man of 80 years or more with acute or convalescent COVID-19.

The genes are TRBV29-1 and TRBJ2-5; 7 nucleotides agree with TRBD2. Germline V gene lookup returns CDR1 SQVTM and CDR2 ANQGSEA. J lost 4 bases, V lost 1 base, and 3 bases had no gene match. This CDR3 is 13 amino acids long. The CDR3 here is CSVEAGGGETQYF. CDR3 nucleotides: TGCAGCGTTGAAGCGGGAGGAGGAGAGACCCAGTACTTC.

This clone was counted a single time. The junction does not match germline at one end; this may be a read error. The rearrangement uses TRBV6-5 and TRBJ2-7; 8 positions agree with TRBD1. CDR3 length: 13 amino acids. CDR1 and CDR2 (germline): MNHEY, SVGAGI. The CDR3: CASTYGQGYEQYF. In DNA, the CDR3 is TGTGCCAGCACTTACGGACAGGGCTACGAGCAGTACTTC.

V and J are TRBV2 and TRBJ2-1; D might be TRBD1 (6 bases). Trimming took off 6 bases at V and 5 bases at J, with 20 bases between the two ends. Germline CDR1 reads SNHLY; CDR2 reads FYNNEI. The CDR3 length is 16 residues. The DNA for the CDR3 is TGTGCCAGCAGAGTTCCGACAGGTCGGTATAACAATGAGCAGTTCTTC. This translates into CASRVPTGRYNNEQFF.

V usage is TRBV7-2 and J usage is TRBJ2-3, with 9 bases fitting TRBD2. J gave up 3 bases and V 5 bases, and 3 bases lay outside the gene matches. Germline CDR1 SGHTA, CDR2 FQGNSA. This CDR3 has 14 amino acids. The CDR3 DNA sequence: TGTGCCAGCAGCCCAGGACTAGCGACAGATACGCAGTATTTT. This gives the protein CASSPGLATDTQYF.

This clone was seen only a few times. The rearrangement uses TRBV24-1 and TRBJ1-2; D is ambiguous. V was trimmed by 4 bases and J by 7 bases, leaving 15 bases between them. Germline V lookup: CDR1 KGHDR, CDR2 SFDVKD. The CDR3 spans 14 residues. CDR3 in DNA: TGTGCCACCAGTGACCCCCCCGGGTACGGTGGCTACACCTTC. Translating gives CATSDPPGYGGYTF.

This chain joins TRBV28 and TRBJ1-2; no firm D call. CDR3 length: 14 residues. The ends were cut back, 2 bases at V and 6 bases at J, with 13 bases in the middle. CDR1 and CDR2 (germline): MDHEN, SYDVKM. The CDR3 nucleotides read TGTGCCAGCAGTTTAAAGTCGGGGATTGATGGCTACACCTTC. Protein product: CASSLKSGIDGYTF.

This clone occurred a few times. The CDR3 spells CASSPGRSSYEQYF. Written as DNA, the CDR3 is TGTGCCAGCAGCCCGGGAAGGTCCTCCTACGAGCAGTACTTC. The chain employs TRBV7-9 and TRBJ2-7; D is possibly TRBD2 (5 bases). The germline V gene encodes CDR1 SEHNR and CDR2 FQNEAQ (reference sequence). The CDR3 runs 14 residues. Between the trimmed V and J ends, which lost 5 bases and 0 bases, there was a span of 11 bases.

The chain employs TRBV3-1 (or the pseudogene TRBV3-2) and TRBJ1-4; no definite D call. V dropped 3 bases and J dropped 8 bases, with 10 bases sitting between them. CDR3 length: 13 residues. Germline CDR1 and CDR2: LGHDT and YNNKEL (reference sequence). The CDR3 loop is CASSHRGREKLFF. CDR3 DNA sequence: TGTGCCAGCAGCCATCGAGGGCGGGAAAAACTGTTTTTT.

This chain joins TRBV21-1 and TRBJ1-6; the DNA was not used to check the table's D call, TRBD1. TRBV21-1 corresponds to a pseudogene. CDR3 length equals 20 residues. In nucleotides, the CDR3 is TGTGCCAGCACCTACCCTCATTCCCCTTTCGACAGGTATTATGATTCACCCCTCCACTTT. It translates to CASTYPHSPFDRYYDSPLHF.

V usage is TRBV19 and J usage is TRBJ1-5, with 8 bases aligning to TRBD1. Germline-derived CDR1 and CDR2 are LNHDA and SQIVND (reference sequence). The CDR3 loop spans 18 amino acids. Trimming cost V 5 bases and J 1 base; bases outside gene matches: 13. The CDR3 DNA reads TGTGCCAGTAGTTATTCGACAGGGGCCTTTAACAGCAATCAGCCCCAGCATTTT. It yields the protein CASSYSTGAFNSNQPQHF.

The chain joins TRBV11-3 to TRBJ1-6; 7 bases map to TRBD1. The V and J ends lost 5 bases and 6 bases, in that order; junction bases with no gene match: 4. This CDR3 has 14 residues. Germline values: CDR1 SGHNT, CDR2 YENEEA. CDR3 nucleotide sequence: TGTGCCAGCAGCGCCGGGACAGTTAATTCACCCCTCCACTTT. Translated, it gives CASSAGTVNSPLHF. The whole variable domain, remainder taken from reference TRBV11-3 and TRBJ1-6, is EAGVVQSPRYKIIEKKQPVAFWCNPISGHNTLYWYLQNLGQGPELLIRYENEEAVDDSQLPKDRFSAERLKGVDSTLKIQPAELGDSAVYLCASSAGTVNSPLHFGNGTRLTVT.

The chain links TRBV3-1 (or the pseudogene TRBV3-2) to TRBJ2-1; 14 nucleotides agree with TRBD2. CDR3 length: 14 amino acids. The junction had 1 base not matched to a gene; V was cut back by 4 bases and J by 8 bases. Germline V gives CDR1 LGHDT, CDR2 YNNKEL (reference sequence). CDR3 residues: CASSRTSGRYEQFF. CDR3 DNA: TGTGCCAGCAGCCGGACTAGCGGGAGGTATGAGCAGTTCTTC.

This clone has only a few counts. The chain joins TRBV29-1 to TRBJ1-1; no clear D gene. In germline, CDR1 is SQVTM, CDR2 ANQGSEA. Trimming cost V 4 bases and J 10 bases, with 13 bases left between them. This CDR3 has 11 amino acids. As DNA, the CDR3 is TGCAGCGTTGGATATTCTACCGGAGCTTTCTTT. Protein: CSVGYSTGAFF.

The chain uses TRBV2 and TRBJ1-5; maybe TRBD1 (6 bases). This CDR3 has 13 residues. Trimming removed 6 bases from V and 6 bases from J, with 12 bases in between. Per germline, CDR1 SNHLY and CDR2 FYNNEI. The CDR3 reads CASRAGVLQPQHF. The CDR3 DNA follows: TGTGCCAGCAGAGCAGGGGTTCTTCAGCCCCAGCATTTT.

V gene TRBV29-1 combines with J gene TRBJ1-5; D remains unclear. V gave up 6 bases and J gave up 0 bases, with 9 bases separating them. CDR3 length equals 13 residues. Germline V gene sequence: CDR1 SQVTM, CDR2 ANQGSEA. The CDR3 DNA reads TGCAGCGTGGAGCTCAATAGCAATCAGCCCCAGCATTTT. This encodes CSVELNSNQPQHF.

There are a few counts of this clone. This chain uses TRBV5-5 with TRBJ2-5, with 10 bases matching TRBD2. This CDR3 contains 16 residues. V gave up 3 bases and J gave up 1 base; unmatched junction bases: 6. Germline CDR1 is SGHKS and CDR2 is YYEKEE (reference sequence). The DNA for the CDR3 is TGTGCCAGCAGCTCCATAGCGGGGGGCTCCCAAGAGACCCAGTACTTC. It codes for CASSSIAGGSQETQYF.

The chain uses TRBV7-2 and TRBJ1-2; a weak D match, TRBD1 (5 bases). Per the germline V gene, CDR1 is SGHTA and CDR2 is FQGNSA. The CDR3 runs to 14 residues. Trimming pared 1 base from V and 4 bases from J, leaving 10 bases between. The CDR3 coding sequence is TGTGCCAGCAGCTTAGGGTTTAGGGGCTATGGCTACACCTTC. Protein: CASSLGFRGYGYTF. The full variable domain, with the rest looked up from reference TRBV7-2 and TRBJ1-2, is GAGVSQSPSNKVTEKGKDVELRCDPISGHTALYWYRQSLGQGLEFLIYFQGNSAPDKSGLPSDRFSAERTGGSVSTLTIQRTQQEDSAVYLCASSLGFRGYGYTFGSGTRLTVV.

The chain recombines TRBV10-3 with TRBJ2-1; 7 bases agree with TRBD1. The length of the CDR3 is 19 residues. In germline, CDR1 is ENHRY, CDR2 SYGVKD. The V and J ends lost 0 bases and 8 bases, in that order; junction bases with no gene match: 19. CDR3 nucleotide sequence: TGTGCCATCAGTGAGTCGACGTACGTCCCGGGACAGTCTAGGCATGAGCAGTTCTTC. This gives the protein CAISESTYVPGQSRHEQFF.

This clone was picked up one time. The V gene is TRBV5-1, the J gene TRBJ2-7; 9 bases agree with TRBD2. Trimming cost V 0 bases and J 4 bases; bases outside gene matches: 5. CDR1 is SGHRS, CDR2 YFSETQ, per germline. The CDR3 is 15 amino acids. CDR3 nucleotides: TGCGCCAGCAGCTTGGGACTAGCGGAGAATTACGAGCAGTACTTC. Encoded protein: CASSLGLAENYEQYF.

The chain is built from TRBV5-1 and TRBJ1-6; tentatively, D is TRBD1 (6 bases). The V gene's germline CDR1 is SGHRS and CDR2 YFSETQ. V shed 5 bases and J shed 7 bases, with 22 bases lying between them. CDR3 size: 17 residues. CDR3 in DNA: TGCGCCAGCAGTACGACCCCCCGGAACAGGGACAATTCACCCCTCCACTTT. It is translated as CASSTTPRNRDNSPLHF.

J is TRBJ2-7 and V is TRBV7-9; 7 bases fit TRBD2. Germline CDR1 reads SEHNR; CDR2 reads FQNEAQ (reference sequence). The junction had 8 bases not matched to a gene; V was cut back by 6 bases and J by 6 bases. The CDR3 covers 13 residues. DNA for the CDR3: TGTGCCAGCAGACCCGGACTAGTCGGCGAGCAGTACTTC. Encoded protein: CASRPGLVGEQYF.

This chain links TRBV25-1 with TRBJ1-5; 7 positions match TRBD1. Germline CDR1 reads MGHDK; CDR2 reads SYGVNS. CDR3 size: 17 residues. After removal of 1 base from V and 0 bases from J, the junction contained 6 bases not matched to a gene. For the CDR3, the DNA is TGTGCCAGCAGTGAATTGACAGGGCCCTATAGCAATCAGCCCCAGCATTTT. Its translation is CASSELTGPYSNQPQHF.

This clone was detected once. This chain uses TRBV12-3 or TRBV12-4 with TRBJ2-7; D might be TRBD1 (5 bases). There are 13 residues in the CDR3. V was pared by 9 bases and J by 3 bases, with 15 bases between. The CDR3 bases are TGTGCCAGTAAGCCAGGGTGGAACTACGAGCAGTACTTC. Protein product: CASKPGWNYEQYF.

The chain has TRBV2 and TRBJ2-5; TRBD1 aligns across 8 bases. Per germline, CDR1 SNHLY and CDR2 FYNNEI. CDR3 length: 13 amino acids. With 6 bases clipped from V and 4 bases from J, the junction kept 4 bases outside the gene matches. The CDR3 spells CASSWTGRETQYF. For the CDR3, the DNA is TGTGCCAGCAGCTGGACAGGGAGAGAGACCCAGTACTTC.

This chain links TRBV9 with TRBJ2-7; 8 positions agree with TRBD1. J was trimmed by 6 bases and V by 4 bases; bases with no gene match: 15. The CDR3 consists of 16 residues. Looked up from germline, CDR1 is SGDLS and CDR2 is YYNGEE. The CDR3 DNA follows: TGTGCCAGCAGCTCCGCCGGGACAGGCGGCGCGGGCGAGCAGTACTTC. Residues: CASSSAGTGGAGEQYF.

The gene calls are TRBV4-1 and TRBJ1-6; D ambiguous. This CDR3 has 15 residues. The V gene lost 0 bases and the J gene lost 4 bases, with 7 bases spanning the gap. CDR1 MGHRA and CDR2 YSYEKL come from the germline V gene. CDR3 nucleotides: TGCGCCAGCAGCCAAGAACGCAGTTATAATTCACCCCTCCACTTT. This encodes CASSQERSYNSPLHF.

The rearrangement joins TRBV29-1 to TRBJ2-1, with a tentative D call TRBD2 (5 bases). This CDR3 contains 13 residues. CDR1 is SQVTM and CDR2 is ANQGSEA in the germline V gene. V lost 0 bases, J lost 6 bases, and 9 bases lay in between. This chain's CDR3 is CSVEDSRGNEQFF. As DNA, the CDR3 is TGCAGCGTTGAAGACTCCCGGGGCAATGAGCAGTTCTTC.

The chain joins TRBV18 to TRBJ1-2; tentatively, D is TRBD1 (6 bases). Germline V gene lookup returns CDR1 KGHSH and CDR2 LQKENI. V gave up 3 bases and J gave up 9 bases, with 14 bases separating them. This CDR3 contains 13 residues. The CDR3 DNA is TGTGCCAGCTCACCGGCAGGACAGCGGAGCTACACCTTC. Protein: CASSPAGQRSYTF. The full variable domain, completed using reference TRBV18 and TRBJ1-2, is NAGVMQNPRHLVRRRGQEARLRCSPMKGHSHVYWYRQLPEEGLKFMVYLQKENIIDESGMPKERFSAEFPKEGPSILRIQQVVRGDSAAYFCASSPAGQRSYTFGSGTRLTVV.

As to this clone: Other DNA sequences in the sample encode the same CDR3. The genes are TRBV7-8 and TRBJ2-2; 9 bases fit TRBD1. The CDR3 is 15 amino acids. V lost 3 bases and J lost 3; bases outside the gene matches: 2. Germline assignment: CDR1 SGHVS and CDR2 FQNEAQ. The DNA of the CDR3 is TGTGCCAGCAGCTTGGGACAGGGAGACACCGGGGAGCTGTTTTTT. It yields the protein CASSLGQGDTGELFF.